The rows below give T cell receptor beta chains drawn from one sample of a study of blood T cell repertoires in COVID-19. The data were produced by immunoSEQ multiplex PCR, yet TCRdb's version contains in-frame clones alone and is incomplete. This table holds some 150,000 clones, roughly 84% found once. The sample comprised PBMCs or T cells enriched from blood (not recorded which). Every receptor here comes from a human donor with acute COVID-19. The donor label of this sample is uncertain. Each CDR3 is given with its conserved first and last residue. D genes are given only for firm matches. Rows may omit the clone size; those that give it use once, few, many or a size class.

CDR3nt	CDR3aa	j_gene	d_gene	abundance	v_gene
TGTGCCAGCAGCTTTAGCGGGGGGGCTGAAAAAAACATTCAGTACTTC	CASSFSGGAEKNIQYF	TRBJ2-4	TRBD2	-	TRBV7-9
TGTGCCAGCAGCGGGCCCCGGACAGGGGTTGCTGAAGCTTTCTTT	CASSGPRTGVAEAFF	TRBJ1-1	TRBD1	-	TRBV9
TGTGCCAGTAGTACCCATGAGCGGAAAGAGACCCAGTACTTC	CASSTHERKETQYF	TRBJ2-5	-	-	TRBV19
TGTGCCAGCAGCCCAGGGGACAGGTCCTCCTATGGCTACACCTTC	CASSPGDRSSYGYTF	TRBJ1-2	TRBD1	-	TRBV13
TGTGCCGGACAGGGCCAGGGAAACACTGAAGCTTTCTTT	CAGQGQGNTEAFF	TRBJ1-1	TRBD1	-	TRBV2
TGTGCCAGCTCACCTGGTAGGGGGAATCAGCCCCAGCATTTT	CASSPGRGNQPQHF	TRBJ1-5	-	-	TRBV18
TGTGCCAGCGAACACGAGACAGAAGCCAGAGACGATAGCAATCAGCCCCAGCATTTT	CASEHETEARDDSNQPQHF	TRBJ1-5	-	-	TRBV21-1
TGCAGCGTCAAAAGGAGGGACAGGATCACAGATACGCAGTATTTT	CSVKRRDRITDTQYF	TRBJ2-3	TRBD1	-	TRBV29-1
TGCGCCAGCAGCTTGGCAGGGGCGGGTCAGCCCCAGCATTTT	CASSLAGAGQPQHF	TRBJ1-5	-	-	TRBV5-1
TGCGCCAGCTGTACTCCCGGGCAGGGCGACCCTGAGCAGTTCTTC	CASCTPGQGDPEQFF	TRBJ2-1	-	-	TRBV23-1
TGTGCCAGCAGTGTCGGAGGGGCCTACGAGCAGTACTTC	CASSVGGAYEQYF	TRBJ2-7	-	few	TRBV6-2/TRBV6-3
TGCGCCAGCAGCTTCGGGGGACAAGAGACCCAGTACTTC	CASSFGGQETQYF	TRBJ2-5	-	-	TRBV5-1
TGCAGCGTCATACAGGGCCTCAATCAGCCCCAGCATTTT	CSVIQGLNQPQHF	TRBJ1-5	-	few	TRBV29-1
TGCGCCAGCAGCCAGACTAGCGGGGGCTACTACAATGAGCAGTTCTTC	CASSQTSGGYYNEQFF	TRBJ2-1	TRBD2	-	TRBV5-1
TGTGCCAGCAGAAGCCCCGGACAGGGAGGTGGTTGGGGAGCTTTCTTT	CASRSPGQGGGWGAFF	TRBJ1-1	TRBD1	-	TRBV28
TGTGCCAGCTCCCGCCTCGGGGTAGCGGGGAGCACAGATACGCAGTATTTT	CASSRLGVAGSTDTQYF	TRBJ2-3	TRBD2	-	TRBV18
TGTGCCAGTACCCTGGGTACAGGGTTCTATGGCTACACCTTC	CASTLGTGFYGYTF	TRBJ1-2	-	-	TRBV19
TGTGCCAGCAGCTGGGGGGGTGGACGTGGTTCACCCCTCCACTTT	CASSWGGGRGSPLHF	TRBJ1-6	-	-	TRBV7-2
TGTGCCAGTAGTGAGGAGACGGCGTTTGGCTACACCTTC	CASSEETAFGYTF	TRBJ1-2	-	-	TRBV19
TGCGCCAGCGCCCCTTCATCACAGATGAACACTGAAGCTTTCTTT	CASAPSSQMNTEAFF	TRBJ1-1	-	-	TRBV5-1
TGTGCCAGCAGTACACAGGGGAGCAATCAGCCCCAGCATTTT	CASSTQGSNQPQHF	TRBJ1-5	TRBD1	-	TRBV2
TGTGCCAGCAGTTACAGGAACACCGGGGAGCTGTTTTTT	CASSYRNTGELFF	TRBJ2-2	-	-	TRBV2
TGTGCCAGCAGCATGGGACAGGGGCCTAACTATGGCTACACCTTC	CASSMGQGPNYGYTF	TRBJ1-2	TRBD1	-	TRBV7-9
TGCGCCAGCAGCTTGGGGATGACAGGGTGGGAGCAGTACTTC	CASSLGMTGWEQYF	TRBJ2-7	TRBD1	-	TRBV5-1
TGTGCCAGTAACAAAGACATGCACTATGGCTACACCTTC	CASNKDMHYGYTF	TRBJ1-2	-	-	TRBV19
TGCGCCAGCAGCTTGGTTGGGACTAGCGTCAATGAGCAGTTCTTC	CASSLVGTSVNEQFF	TRBJ2-1	TRBD2	-	TRBV5-1
TGTGCCAGCAGCCCAATCCTGGGGCTGTTCCTCGTAGATACGCAGTATTTT	CASSPILGLFLVDTQYF	TRBJ2-3	-	-	TRBV7-9
TGCGCCAGCAGCCAAGATACAGGGGGCCCCACAGATACGCAGTATTTT	CASSQDTGGPTDTQYF	TRBJ2-3	TRBD1	-	TRBV4-3
TGTGCCAGCAGCTTGGGAGCGGTCAGGGGGCACGACGAGCAGTACTTC	CASSLGAVRGHDEQYF	TRBJ2-7	TRBD1	-	TRBV5-4
TGTGCCAGCAGTTCAATACAGGGGGCAGGTTACAATGAGCAGTTCTTC	CASSSIQGAGYNEQFF	TRBJ2-1	TRBD1	-	TRBV27
TGTGCCAGCAGCCAAGTAAACAGGGTCGGCTACACCTTC	CASSQVNRVGYTF	TRBJ1-2	-	-	TRBV3-1/TRBV3-2
TGTGCCATCAAGGGACAGTCGAATAATTCACCCCTCCACTTT	CAIKGQSNNSPLHF	TRBJ1-6	TRBD1	-	TRBV10-3
TGCGCCAGCAGCCAAGGAGTTGGAAGGGGTTTACATGGCTACACCTTC	CASSQGVGRGLHGYTF	TRBJ1-2	-	-	TRBV4-3
TGTGCCAGCAGCCCGACAGGGCAACTCTCCTACGAGCAGTACTTC	CASSPTGQLSYEQYF	TRBJ2-7	TRBD1	-	TRBV7-8
TGCAGCGCCGGACAGGCCTATGGCTACACCTTC	CSAGQAYGYTF	TRBJ1-2	TRBD1	-	TRBV29-1
TGTGCCAGCAGCGTAGGCAGAATCGACACTGAAGCTTTCTTT	CASSVGRIDTEAFF	TRBJ1-1	-	-	TRBV9
TGTGCCAGCAGCAGACAGGGGAGCGAGACCCAGTACTTC	CASSRQGSETQYF	TRBJ2-5	TRBD1	-	TRBV3-1/TRBV3-2
TGTGCCAGCAGTTTCCAGGGGTACGCCTACGAGCAGTACTTC	CASSFQGYAYEQYF	TRBJ2-7	-	-	TRBV27
TGTGCCAGCAGTTTCGGACAGTCGTCGGCCTATTCACCCCTCCACTTT	CASSFGQSSAYSPLHF	TRBJ1-6	-	-	TRBV6-2/TRBV6-3
TGCAGCGTTGATAGCAGGGTGTATGGCTACACCTTC	CSVDSRVYGYTF	TRBJ1-2	-	-	TRBV29-1
TGTGCCAGCAGCCAAGGGTCGGGGGGCACTGAAGCTTTCTTT	CASSQGSGGTEAFF	TRBJ1-1	-	-	TRBV4-2
TGTGCCAGCAGCCAAGAGCCCAGCAGGATGGGCACCCTCCACTTT	CASSQEPSRMGTLHF	TRBJ1-6	-	-	TRBV14
TGTGCCAGCAGCTTGGCACAGAAACTTTACGAGCAGTACTTC	CASSLAQKLYEQYF	TRBJ2-7	-	few	TRBV5-5
TGCGCCAGCAGTCCCACTGGGGGGGCTAATTCACCCCTCCACTTT	CASSPTGGANSPLHF	TRBJ1-6	-	few	TRBV4-1
TGCGCCAGCAGCTTTTCAGGGGGAAGCTCCTACAATGAGCAGTTCTTC	CASSFSGGSSYNEQFF	TRBJ2-1	TRBD1	-	TRBV4-1
TGTGCCAGCAGTGAAGCGGTAGCGGGGGGAACAGATACGCAGTATTTT	CASSEAVAGGTDTQYF	TRBJ2-3	TRBD2	-	TRBV6-1
TGTGCCAGCAGCCAAGTATCAGGCTACGAGCAGTACTTC	CASSQVSGYEQYF	TRBJ2-7	-	once	TRBV14
TGTGCCAGCAGCTTTAATGTAGGGGCGGATGGCTACACCTTC	CASSFNVGADGYTF	TRBJ1-2	-	-	TRBV7-9
TGTGCCAGCAGCTGGGGGACTGGCGGGAATTTCATAAATACGCAGTATTTT	CASSWGTGGNFINTQYF	TRBJ2-3	-	-	TRBV7-2
TGTGCCAGCAGCTCGGGAACTAGCGGGGCCTACAATGAGCAGTTCTTC	CASSSGTSGAYNEQFF	TRBJ2-1	TRBD2	-	TRBV9
TGTGCCAGCAGCCAAGACGGTGGGGGCGGGAGCGAGCAGTACTTC	CASSQDGGGGSEQYF	TRBJ2-7	-	-	TRBV4-2
TGTGCCAGCAGTCCTAGCGGGGGGGCCTTCTACGAGCAGTACTTC	CASSPSGGAFYEQYF	TRBJ2-7	TRBD2	-	TRBV6-5
TGCGCCAGCAGCCAAGATGGCAGGGGGAGGACTGAAGCTTTCTTT	CASSQDGRGRTEAFF	TRBJ1-1	TRBD1	-	TRBV4-3